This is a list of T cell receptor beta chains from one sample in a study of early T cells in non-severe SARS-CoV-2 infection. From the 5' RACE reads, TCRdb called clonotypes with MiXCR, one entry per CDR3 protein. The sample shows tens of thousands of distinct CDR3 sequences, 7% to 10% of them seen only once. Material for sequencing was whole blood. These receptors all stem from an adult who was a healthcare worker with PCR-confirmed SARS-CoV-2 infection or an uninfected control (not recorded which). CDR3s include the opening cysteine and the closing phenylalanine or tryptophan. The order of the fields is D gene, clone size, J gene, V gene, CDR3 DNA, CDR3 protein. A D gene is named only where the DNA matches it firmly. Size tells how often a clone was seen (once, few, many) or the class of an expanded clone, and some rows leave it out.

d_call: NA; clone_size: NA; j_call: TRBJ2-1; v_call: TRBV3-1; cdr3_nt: TGTGCCAGCAGCCAAGAGGTGCACTCCCCGGTCAGCAATGAGCAGTTCTTC; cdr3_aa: CASSQEVHSPVSNEQFF
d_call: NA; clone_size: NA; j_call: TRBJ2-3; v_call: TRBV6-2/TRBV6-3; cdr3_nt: TGTGCCAGCAGTCCCCAGAGGGTGGCGGCGCAGTATTTT; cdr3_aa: CASSPQRVAAQYF
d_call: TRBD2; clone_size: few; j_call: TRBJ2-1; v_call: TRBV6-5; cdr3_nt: TGTGCCAGCAGAAGGACTAGCGCTCACAATGAGCAGTTCTTC; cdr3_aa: CASRRTSAHNEQFF
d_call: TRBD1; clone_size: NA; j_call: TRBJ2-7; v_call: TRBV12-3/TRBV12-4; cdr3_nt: TGTGCCAGCAGCTTTACAGGGGCCGAGCAGTACTTC; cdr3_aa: CASSFTGAEQYF
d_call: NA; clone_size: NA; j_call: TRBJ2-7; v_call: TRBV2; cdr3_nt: TGTGCCAGCAGTGAGGGCAGCTCTATAGCCGAGCAGTACTTC; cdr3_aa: CASSEGSSIAEQYF
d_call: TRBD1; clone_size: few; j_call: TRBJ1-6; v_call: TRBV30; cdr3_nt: TGTGCCTGGGACCAGGGACAGGGAGTTTCACCCCTCCACTTT; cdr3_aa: CAWDQGQGVSPLHF
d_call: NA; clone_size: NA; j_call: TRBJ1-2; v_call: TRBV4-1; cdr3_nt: TGCGCCAGCAGCCAAGGAGGGCTATATGGCTACACCTTC; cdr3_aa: CASSQGGLYGYTF
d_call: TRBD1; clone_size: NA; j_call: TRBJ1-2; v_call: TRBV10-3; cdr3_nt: TGTGCCATCACCGAGGACAGGGGGGACTATGGCTACACCTTC; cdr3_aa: CAITEDRGDYGYTF
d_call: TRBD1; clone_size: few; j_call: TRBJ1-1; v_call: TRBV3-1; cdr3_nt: TGTGCCAGCAGCCAGATAGGACAGGGCTCAAATCAAGCTTTCTTT; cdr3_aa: CASSQIGQGSNQAFF
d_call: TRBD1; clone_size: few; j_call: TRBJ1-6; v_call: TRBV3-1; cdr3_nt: TGTGCCAGCAGACAGGGGAATAATTCACCCCTCCACTTT; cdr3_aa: CASRQGNNSPLHF
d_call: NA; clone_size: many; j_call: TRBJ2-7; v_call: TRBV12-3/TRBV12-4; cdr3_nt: TGTGCCAGCAGTTTTAGTAAAGGGGATATACTCCGCTACGAGCAGTACTTC; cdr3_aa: CASSFSKGDILRYEQYF
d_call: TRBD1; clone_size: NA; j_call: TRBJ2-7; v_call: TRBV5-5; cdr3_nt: TGTGCCAGCAGCCTTGGACAGGGAGAGCAGTACTTC; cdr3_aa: CASSLGQGEQYF
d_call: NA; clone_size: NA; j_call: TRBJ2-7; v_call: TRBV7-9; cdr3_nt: TGTGCCAGCAGCTTGAGTAACGAGCAGTACTTC; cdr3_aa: CASSLSNEQYF
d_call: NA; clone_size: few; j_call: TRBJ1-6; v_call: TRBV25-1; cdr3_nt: TGTGCCAGCAGTCGACAGAGTAATTCACCCCTCCACTTT; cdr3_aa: CASSRQSNSPLHF
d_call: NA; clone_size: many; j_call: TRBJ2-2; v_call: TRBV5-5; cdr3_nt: TGTGCCAGCAGCTTGGAGGCGCCAACCGGGGAGCTGTTTTTT; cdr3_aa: CASSLEAPTGELFF
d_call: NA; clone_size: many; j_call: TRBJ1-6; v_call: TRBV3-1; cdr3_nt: TGTGCCAGCAGCCATAACAGGGCTCCCTCCTATAATTCACCCCTCCACTTT; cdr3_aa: CASSHNRAPSYNSPLHF
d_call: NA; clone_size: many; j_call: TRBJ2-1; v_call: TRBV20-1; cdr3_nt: TGCAGCGGGGGGCGATTAACCTTTATGGCGTTCTTC; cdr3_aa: CSGGRLTFMAFF
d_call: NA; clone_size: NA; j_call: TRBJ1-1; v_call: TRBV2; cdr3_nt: TGTGCCAGCAGTCCTTCGAGGCTCGTCTTTGCTGAAGCTTTCTTT; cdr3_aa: CASSPSRLVFAEAFF
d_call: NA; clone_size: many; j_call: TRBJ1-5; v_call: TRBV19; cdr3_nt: TGTGCCAGGTCGACAGGCCAGCCCCAGCATTTT; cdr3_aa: CARSTGQPQHF
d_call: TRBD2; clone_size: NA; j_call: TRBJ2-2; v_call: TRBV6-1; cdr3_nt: TGTGCCAGCAGCACCGGGACTAGAGTATACACCGGGGAGCTGTTTTTT; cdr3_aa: CASSTGTRVYTGELFF
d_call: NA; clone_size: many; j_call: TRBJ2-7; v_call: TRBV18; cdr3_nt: TGTGCCAGCTCACCGGGGAGCTCCTACGAGCAGTACTTC; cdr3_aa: CASSPGSSYEQYF
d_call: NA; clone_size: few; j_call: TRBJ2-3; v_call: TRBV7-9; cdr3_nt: TGTGCCAGCAGCACGGCTTGGGGGGCAGATACGCAGTATTTT; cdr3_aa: CASSTAWGADTQYF
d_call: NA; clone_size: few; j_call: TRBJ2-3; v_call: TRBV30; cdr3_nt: TGTGCCTGGAGTGTAGGGGGCGGGGATTTCACAGATACGCAGTATTTT; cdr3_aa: CAWSVGGGDFTDTQYF
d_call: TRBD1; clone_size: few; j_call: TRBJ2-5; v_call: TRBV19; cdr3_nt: TGTGCCAGTAGTCTGCAGGGGGACACCCAGTACTTC; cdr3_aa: CASSLQGDTQYF
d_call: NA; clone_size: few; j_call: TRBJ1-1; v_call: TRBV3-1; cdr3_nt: TGTGCCAGCAGCCAAGAGGGACATCTCAACACTGAAGCTTTCTTT; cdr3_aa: CASSQEGHLNTEAFF
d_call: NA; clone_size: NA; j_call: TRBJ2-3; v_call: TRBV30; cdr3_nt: TGTGCCTGGAGTACGGGGACAGCGGGCCTGAGCACAGATACGCAGTATTTT; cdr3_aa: CAWSTGTAGLSTDTQYF